This is a list of T cell receptor beta chains from one sample in a study of T cells in Graves' hyperthyroidism and ophthalmopathy. TCRdb reprocessed the multiplex PCR reads via MiXCR and lists one record per CDR3 protein. The sample contains approximately 710,000 distinct CDR3 sequences, roughly 17% of which appear only once. Sequences were obtained from blood. These receptors all come from a man in his fifties or sixties with Graves' hyperthyroidism. The CDR3 runs from the conserved cysteine through the conserved F or W. A D gene is named only where the DNA matches it firmly. The size entry is marked missing in some rows and otherwise reads once, few, many or a size class.

>TRBJ2-7|.|.|TRBV5-6
TGTGCCAGCAGCCAAACGGGACGGTACGAGCAGTACTTC
CASSQTGRYEQYF
>TRBJ1-4|few|TRBD1|TRBV6-7
TGTGCCAGCAGTTACGAACCCGGGACAGGGGACGAAAAACTGTTTTTT
CASSYEPGTGDEKLFF
>TRBJ2-1|.|.|TRBV28
TGTGCCAGCAGCGTCGCTGGTCTCGTCTTCGGCAGCAAAGAACAGTTCTTC
CASSVAGLVFGSKEQFF
>TRBJ2-2|once|TRBD2|TRBV13
TGTGCCAGCAGCCAAGGGACTAGCGGGTTCACCGGGGAGCTGTTTTTT
CASSQGTSGFTGELFF
>TRBJ1-6|many|.|TRBV6-5
TGTGCCAGCAGTTACCAGGACGGCTCTAGTTCACCCCTCCACTTT
CASSYQDGSSSPLHF
>TRBJ2-7|.|.|TRBV28
TGTGCCAGCAGTTCAGGGGGGAGCGTCTCCGAGCAGTACTTC
CASSSGGSVSEQYF
>TRBJ2-6|many|TRBD1|TRBV28
TGTGCCAGCAGCACAGACAGGGCCCTCTCTGGGGCCAACGTCCTGACTTTC
CASSTDRALSGANVLTF
>TRBJ2-7|.|.|TRBV19
TGTGCCAGTAGTCGGGGTGTTGGTTACGAGCAGTACTTC
CASSRGVGYEQYF
>TRBJ2-1|few|.|TRBV28
TGTGCCAGCAGTTTATTGGTGGGAGGCGATGAGCAGTTCTTC
CASSLLVGGDEQFF
>TRBJ2-1|.|.|TRBV2
TGTGCCAGCAGCGATACTAGTTTGGTGTCGTTCTTC
CASSDTSLVSFF
>TRBJ2-7|many|TRBD2|TRBV20-1
TGCAGTGCTGCTAGCGGGAGGCTCTACGAGCAGTACTTC
CSAASGRLYEQYF
>TRBJ2-3|few|TRBD2|TRBV9
TGTGCCAGCAGCGCGACTAGCGGGAGGTCTAGCACAGATACGCAGTATTTT
CASSATSGRSSTDTQYF
>TRBJ2-5|many|TRBD1|TRBV28
TGTGCCAGCAGTTCCCGACAGGGGGACGGAAAGACCCAGTACTTC
CASSSRQGDGKTQYF
>TRBJ1-2|many|.|TRBV28
TGTGCCAGCAGACCTTTAGGTGGGGCCACGGCCTATGGCTACACCTTC
CASRPLGGATAYGYTF
>TRBJ2-2|many|TRBD2|TRBV12-3/TRBV12-4
TGTGCCAGCAGTTTAGAGGTGGTAGCGGGCCCCACCGGGGAGCTGTTTTTT
CASSLEVVAGPTGELFF
>TRBJ2-7|few|TRBD2|TRBV6-1
TGTGCCAGCATTATCGGTAGCGGGCTAATCTCCTACGAGCAGTACTTC
CASIIGSGLISYEQYF
>TRBJ1-2|.|.|TRBV27
TGTGCCAGCAGTTTATCGTCCGGGTCCTATGGCTACACCTTC
CASSLSSGSYGYTF
>TRBJ2-1|.|TRBD2|TRBV25-1
TGTGCCAGCAGTGATATAGCGGGAGTGTCGGAGCAGTTCTTC
CASSDIAGVSEQFF
>TRBJ2-7|.|TRBD2|TRBV5-1
TGCGCCAGCAGCGAGACTAGCGGAGTCTACGAGCAGTACTTC
CASSETSGVYEQYF
>TRBJ2-6|.|.|TRBV5-1
TGCGCCAGCAGCGGGTCCGGGACTTTCTCTGGGGCCAACGTCCTGACTTTC
CASSGSGTFSGANVLTF
>TRBJ2-6|.|.|TRBV11-2
TGTGCCAGCAGCGGCCCCGTTGTATCCCCTGGGGCCAACGTCCTGACTTTC
CASSGPVVSPGANVLTF
>TRBJ2-7|few|TRBD2|TRBV20-1
TGCAGTGCAAAGAAAGCAGGGACTAGCGCTTACTCCTACGAGCAGTACTTC
CSAKKAGTSAYSYEQYF
>TRBJ2-7|few|.|TRBV4-1
TGCGCCAGCAGCCTTATCGTGGACACGGCCTACGAGCAGTACTTC
CASSLIVDTAYEQYF
>TRBJ2-7|many|.|TRBV24-1
TGTGCCACCAGTGATTCTAGTTTCCACGAGCAGTACTTC
CATSDSSFHEQYF
>TRBJ2-7|many|TRBD2|TRBV14
TGTGCCAGCAGCCAACTAGCGGGAGGTCGCGAGCAGTACTTC
CASSQLAGGREQYF
>TRBJ1-1|few|TRBD1|TRBV7-3
TGTGCCAGCAGCTTATACAGGGGGGCTGGTGAAGCTTTCTTT
CASSLYRGAGEAFF
>TRBJ2-7|many|.|TRBV20-1
TGCAGTGCTAGAGGGCAGGCCGGGCTCTCCTACGAGCAGTACTTC
CSARGQAGLSYEQYF
>TRBJ1-5|.|.|TRBV30
TGTGCCTGGAGCTCAGGTTATAGCAATCAGCCCCAGCATTTT
CAWSSGYSNQPQHF